The clone carrying this TCR beta chain has only a few counts. Antigen specificity is unknown. There are 13 residues in the CDR3. CDR1 is MDHEN and CDR2 is SYDVKM in the germline V gene. Trimming pared 4 bases from V and 4 bases from J, leaving 10 bases between. These data belong to a study of T cells in Graves' hyperthyroidism and ophthalmopathy. Study results and caveats: Blood also contained most expanded thyroid clonotypes above 0.001. The model made its ophthalmopathy prediction, and onset followed a median approximately 7 months later.

Graves' hyperthyroidism without ophthalmopathy progression within 18 months was termed stable. Investigators excluded patients with uncontrolled infection, other autoimmune disease, pregnancy or lactation. There were TCR beta CDR3 regions amplified from RNA transcripts. First-round RT-PCR with HTBI primers amplified the TCR CDR3 region. TCRdb independently ran MiXCR on the multiplex PCR reads; one entry per CDR3 protein. The table has some 420,000 distinct CDR3 sequences, roughly 15% seen once. This sequence joins TRBV28 and TRBJ1-2; no definite D call. The clonotype was recovered from a woman between 18 and 29 years old with Graves' hyperthyroidism. The sample was blood. The CDR3, as DNA: TGTGCCAGCAGTTCGACGATGGGCTATGGCTACACCTTC. Protein sequence: CASSSTMGYGYTF.